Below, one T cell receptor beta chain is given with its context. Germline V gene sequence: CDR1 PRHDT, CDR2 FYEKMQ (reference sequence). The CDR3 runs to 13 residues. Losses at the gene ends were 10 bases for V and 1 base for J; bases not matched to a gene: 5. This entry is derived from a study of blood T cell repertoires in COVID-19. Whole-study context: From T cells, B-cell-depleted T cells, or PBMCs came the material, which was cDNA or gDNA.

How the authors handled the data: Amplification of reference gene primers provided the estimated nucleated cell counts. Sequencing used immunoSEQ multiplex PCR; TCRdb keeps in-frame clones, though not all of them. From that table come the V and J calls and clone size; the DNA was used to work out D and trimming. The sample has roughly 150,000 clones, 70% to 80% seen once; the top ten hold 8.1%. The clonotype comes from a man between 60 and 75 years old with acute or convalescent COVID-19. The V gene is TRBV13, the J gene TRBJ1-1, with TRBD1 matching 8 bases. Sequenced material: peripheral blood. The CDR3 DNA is TGTGCCACCATCGACAGGGGGAACACTGAAGCTTTCTTT. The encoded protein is CATIDRGNTEAFF.